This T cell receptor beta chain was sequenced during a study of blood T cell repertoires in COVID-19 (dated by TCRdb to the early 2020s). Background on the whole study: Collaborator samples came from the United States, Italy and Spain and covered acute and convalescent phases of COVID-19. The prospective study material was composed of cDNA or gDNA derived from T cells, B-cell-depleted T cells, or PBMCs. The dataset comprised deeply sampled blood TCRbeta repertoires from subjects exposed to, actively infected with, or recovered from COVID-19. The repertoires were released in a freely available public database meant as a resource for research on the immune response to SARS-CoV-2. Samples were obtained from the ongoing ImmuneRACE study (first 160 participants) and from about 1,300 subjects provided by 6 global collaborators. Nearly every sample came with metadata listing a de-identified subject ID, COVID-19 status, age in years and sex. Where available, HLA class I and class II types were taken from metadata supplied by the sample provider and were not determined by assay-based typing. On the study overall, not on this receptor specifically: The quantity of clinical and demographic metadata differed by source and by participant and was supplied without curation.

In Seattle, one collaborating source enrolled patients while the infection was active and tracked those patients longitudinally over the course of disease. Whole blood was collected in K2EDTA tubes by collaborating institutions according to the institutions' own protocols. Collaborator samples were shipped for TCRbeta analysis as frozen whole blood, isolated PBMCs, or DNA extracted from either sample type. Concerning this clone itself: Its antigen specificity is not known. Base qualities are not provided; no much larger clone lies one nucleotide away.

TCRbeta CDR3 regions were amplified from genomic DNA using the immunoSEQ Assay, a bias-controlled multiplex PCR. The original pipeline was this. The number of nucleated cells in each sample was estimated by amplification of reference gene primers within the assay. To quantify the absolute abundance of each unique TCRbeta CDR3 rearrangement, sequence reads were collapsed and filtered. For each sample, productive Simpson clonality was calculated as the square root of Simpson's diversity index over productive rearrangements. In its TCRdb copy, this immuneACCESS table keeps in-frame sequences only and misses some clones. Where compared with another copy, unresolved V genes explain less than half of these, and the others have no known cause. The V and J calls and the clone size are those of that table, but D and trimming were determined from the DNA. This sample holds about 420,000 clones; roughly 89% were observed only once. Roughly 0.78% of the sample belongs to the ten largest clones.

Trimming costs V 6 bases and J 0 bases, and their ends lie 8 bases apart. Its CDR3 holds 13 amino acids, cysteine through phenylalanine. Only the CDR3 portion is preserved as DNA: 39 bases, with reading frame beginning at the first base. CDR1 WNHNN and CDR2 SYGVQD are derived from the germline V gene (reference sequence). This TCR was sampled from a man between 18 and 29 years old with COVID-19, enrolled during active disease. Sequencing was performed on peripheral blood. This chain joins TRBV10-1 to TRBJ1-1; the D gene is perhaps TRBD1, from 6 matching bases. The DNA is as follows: TGCGCCAGCAGCGGGACATTGAACACTGAAGCTTTCTTT. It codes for CASSGTLNTEAFF.